The 12 T cell receptor beta chains in this list originate from one sample, sequenced in a study of blood T cell repertoires in COVID-19. TCRdb keeps only in-frame clones here, not all; method: immunoSEQ multiplex PCR. The sample lists fewer than 450,000 clones, 75% to 90% occurring once. Sequences were obtained from peripheral blood. The receptors were gathered from a woman aged 45-59 years with COVID-19, enrolled during active disease.

This chain connects TRBV2 to TRBJ2-5, with 8 bases matching TRBD1. Looked up from germline, CDR1 is SNHLY and CDR2 is FYNNEI. The CDR3 is 14 residues long. V was clipped by 7 bases and J by 5 bases; unmatched bases: 9. The CDR3 spells CASNQDRDGETQYF. CDR3 DNA: TGTGCCAGCAATCAGGACAGGGACGGGGAGACCCAGTACTTC.

V is TRBV25-1 and J is TRBJ2-3; D perhaps matches TRBD2 (5 bases). Per the germline V gene, CDR1 is MGHDK and CDR2 is SYGVNS. CDR3 length: 16 amino acids. V dropped 1 base and J dropped 0 bases, with 11 bases sitting between them. CDR3 amino acids: CASSELFGKSTDTQYF. The DNA of the CDR3 is TGTGCCAGCAGTGAATTGTTCGGGAAGAGCACAGATACGCAGTATTTT.

The CDR3 DNA follows: TGTGCCAGTAGCTCGACTAGCGGGAGTAGGGATACGCAGTATTTT. It is translated as CASSSTSGSRDTQYF. The rearrangement joins TRBV19 to TRBJ2-3; the match to TRBD2 covers 12 bases. The CDR3 spans 15 residues. Trimming cost V 6 bases and J 6 bases; bases outside gene matches: 7. Germline lookup yields CDR1 LNHDA and CDR2 SQIVND (reference sequence). Supplemented by reference TRBV19 and TRBJ2-3, the full variable domain reads DGGITQSPKYLFRKEGQNVTLSCEQNLNHDAMYWYRQDPGQGLRLIYYSQIVNDFQKGDIAEGYSVSREKKESFPLTVTSAQKNPTAFYLCASSSTSGSRDTQYFGPGTRLTVL.

The rearrangement uses TRBV30 and TRBJ2-5, with D perhaps matching TRBD2 (5 bases). Trimming stripped 0 bases from V and 12 bases from J, with 14 bases between. Germline CDR1 reads GTSNPN; CDR2 reads SVGIG (reference sequence). CDR3 length: 12 amino acids. This chain's CDR3 is CAWSVEGPEKYF. DNA of the CDR3: TGTGCCTGGAGTGTAGAGGGCCCAGAAAAGTACTTC.

This chain connects TRBV3-1 (or the pseudogene TRBV3-2) to TRBJ1-5, with unresolved D. With 3 bases removed from V and 5 bases from J, the gap between germline ends came to 5 bases. CDR1 is LGHDT, CDR2 YNNKEL, per germline (reference sequence). The CDR3 contains 12 residues. This CDR3 reads CASSHFDQPQHF. The CDR3 DNA reads as TGTGCCAGCAGCCATTTCGATCAGCCCCAGCATTTT.

This clone was detected once. The chain couples TRBV18 to TRBJ2-7; 10 nucleotides match TRBD1. Germline V gene sequence: CDR1 KGHSH, CDR2 LQKENI. CDR3 length equals 14 residues. The junction had 7 bases not matched to a gene; V was cut back by 6 bases and J by 5 bases. The CDR3 region is CASSIRDRGDEQYF. The CDR3 DNA reads TGTGCCAGCTCTATCCGGGACAGGGGAGACGAGCAGTACTTC.

V and J are TRBV7-2 and TRBJ2-3, with 7 bases fitting TRBD2. The V and J ends lost 3 bases and 0 bases, in that order; junction bases with no gene match: 3. The CDR3 has 15 amino acids. CDR1 and CDR2 from the germline V gene are SGHTA and FQGNSA. CDR3 in amino acids: CASSFSGGSTDTQYF. The DNA of the CDR3 is TGTGCCAGCAGCTTCTCGGGAGGAAGCACAGATACGCAGTATTTT.

J is TRBJ2-7 and V is TRBV6-5; 8 bases agree with TRBD1. This CDR3 is built from 13 residues. The V gene's germline CDR1 is MNHEY and CDR2 SVGAGI. V dropped 8 bases and J dropped 4; count of bases not matched to a gene: 7. The CDR3 spells CASRRGQWYEQYF. In DNA form, the CDR3 reads TGTGCCAGCCGCAGGGGGCAATGGTACGAGCAGTACTTC.

The V gene is TRBV7-2, the J gene TRBJ1-5; 8 nucleotides line up with TRBD1. J lost 1 base, V lost 4 bases, and 6 bases had no gene match. Germline loops: CDR1 SGHTA, CDR2 FQGNSA. The CDR3 has 16 residues. The CDR3 protein is CASSSRQGLSNQPQHF. DNA for the CDR3: TGTGCCAGCAGCTCAAGACAGGGGTTGAGCAATCAGCCCCAGCATTTT.

The V call is TRBV18, the J call TRBJ2-3; TRBD2 aligns across 8 bases. Germline-derived CDR1 and CDR2 are KGHSH and LQKENI. The CDR3 totals 18 residues. V trimming: 2 bases; J trimming: 6 bases; junction bases outside the gene matches: 16. CDR3 in amino acids: CASSPSLVLAGSSDTQYF. The CDR3 DNA is TGTGCCAGCTCACCATCCCTCGTGTTAGCGGGATCATCGGATACGCAGTATTTT.

The chain links TRBV5-1 to TRBJ2-1, with 10 positions matching TRBD2. Germline CDR1 reads SGHRS; CDR2 reads YFSETQ. V shed 1 base, J shed 9 bases, and the junction held 7 bases outside the gene matches. CDR3 length: 15 residues. CDR3: CASSLLLAGAGEQFF. The CDR3 DNA follows: TGCGCCAGCAGCTTGCTGCTAGCGGGAGCCGGTGAGCAGTTCTTC.

The chain is built from TRBV10-3 and TRBJ2-3; tentative D call: TRBD2 (6 bases). Deletions cut 10 bases from V and 1 base from J, with 15 bases between. The CDR3 runs 14 residues. CDR1 and CDR2 from the germline V gene are ENHRY and SYGVKD. The CDR3 nucleotides read TGTGCCACCCCAGGAGGGCCACGCACAGATACGCAGTATTTT. Translation: CATPGGPRTDTQYF.